Below, 17 T cell receptor beta chains from the same sample are listed, as sequenced in a study of blood T cell repertoires in COVID-19. Profiled with immunoSEQ multiplex PCR; TCRdb holds only in-frame clones, not every one. The sample has a few hundred thousand clones; 89% are singletons. Sequenced sample: peripheral blood. These receptors were taken from a woman in her fifties or sixties with acute or convalescent COVID-19.

J is TRBJ2-1 and V is TRBV6-6; 7 bases agree with TRBD2. Trimming removed 5 bases from V and 0 bases from J; junction bases left unmatched: 4. Germline V CDR1 and CDR2: MNHNY, SVGAGI (reference sequence). The length of the CDR3 is 15 residues. CDR3 loop: CASSGGLRSYNEQFF. The CDR3 DNA reads as TGTGCCAGCAGTGGGGGACTACGCTCCTACAATGAGCAGTTCTTC.

J is TRBJ2-5 and V is TRBV7-3; a possible D gene is TRBD2 (5 bases). The CDR3 contains 15 residues. Deletions cut 3 bases from V and 1 base from J, with 12 bases between. Germline lookup yields CDR1 SGHTA and CDR2 FQGTGA. The CDR3 spells CASSFGRTPQETQYF. CDR3 nucleotides: TGTGCCAGCAGCTTCGGCAGGACTCCCCAAGAGACCCAGTACTTC.

The chain uses TRBV18 and TRBJ2-1; D may be TRBD2 (5 bases). V gave up 5 bases and J gave up 8 bases, with 13 bases separating them. The CDR3 extends over 13 amino acids. CDR1 KGHSH and CDR2 LQKENI come from the germline V gene. This CDR3 reads CASSSDPGDEQFF. CDR3 sequence (DNA): TGTGCCAGCTCAAGTGACCCCGGGGATGAGCAGTTCTTC.

This clone was counted a few times. As DNA, the CDR3 is TGTGCCAGCAGTGAATACGGCAGGACTAGATATGGCTACACCTTC. Translation: CASSEYGRTRYGYTF. J is TRBJ1-2 and V is TRBV25-1; D remains unclear. Germline V CDR1 and CDR2: MGHDK, SYGVNS. The V gene lost 0 bases and the J gene lost 5 bases, with 13 bases spanning the gap. The CDR3 length is 15 residues.

The V gene is TRBV11-2, the J gene TRBJ1-5; possibly TRBD1 for D (5 bases). The CDR3 runs to 13 residues. CDR1 is SGHAT, CDR2 FQNNGV, per germline. Trimming stripped 5 bases from V and 5 bases from J, with 10 bases between. Written as DNA, the CDR3 is TGTGCCAGCAGCCGTGGCAGGGATCAGCCCCAGCATTTT. It is translated as CASSRGRDQPQHF.

The rearrangement links TRBV10-3 to TRBJ2-1, with a tentative D call TRBD2 (7 bases). The V end lost 2 bases, the J end lost 3 bases, and 11 bases lay between the germline ends. The CDR3 is 15 amino acids. Germline-derived CDR1 and CDR2 are ENHRY and SYGVKD. CDR3 in DNA: TGTGCCATCAGTGAGGGCGGGGGACACTACAATGAGCAGTTCTTC. Translating gives CAISEGGGHYNEQFF.

The chain uses TRBV27 and TRBJ2-3, with TRBD2 matching over 9 bases. The junction had 8 bases not matched to a gene; V was cut back by 5 bases and J by 8 bases. Germline V CDR1 and CDR2: MNHEY, SMNVEV (reference sequence). The length of the CDR3 is 14 residues. CDR3 residues: CASSGSGGTGTQYF. The CDR3 DNA sequence: TGTGCCAGCAGTGGAAGCGGGGGGACTGGTACGCAGTATTTT.

As concerns this clone: The same CDR3 is also encoded by other DNA sequences in this sample. The CDR3 DNA follows: TGTGCCAGCTCACCTCAGGGGAACACCGGGGAGCTGTTTTTT. This codes for CASSPQGNTGELFF. The V gene is TRBV18, the J gene TRBJ2-2; D might be TRBD1 (5 bases). The V gene's germline CDR1 is KGHSH and CDR2 LQKENI. Deletions cut 3 bases from V and 1 base from J, with 6 bases between. The CDR3 is made up of 14 amino acids.

V gene TRBV4-2 combines with J gene TRBJ1-6, with D possibly being TRBD1 (6 bases). Per germline, CDR1 LGHNA and CDR2 YNFKEQ. The V gene lost 1 base and the J gene lost 7 bases, with 11 bases spanning the gap. This CDR3 is 15 amino acids long. CDR3 residues: CASSQGTEENSPLHF. In nucleotides, the CDR3 is TGTGCCAGCAGCCAAGGGACAGAGGAAAATTCACCCCTCCACTTT.

The chain joins TRBV4-3 to TRBJ1-1; 9 bases are shared with TRBD1. The CDR3 contains 16 residues. Per germline, CDR1 LGHNA and CDR2 YSLEER. V shed 3 bases, J shed 3 bases, and the junction held 8 bases outside the gene matches. CDR3 region: CASSQGRGQGDTEAFF. DNA of the CDR3: TGCGCCAGCAGCCAGGGACGGGGACAGGGTGACACTGAAGCTTTCTTT.

The V gene is TRBV5-3, the J gene TRBJ1-6, with D unresolved. TRBV5-3 is filed as an ORF, its function uncertain. This CDR3 contains 10 residues. V gave up 1 base and J gave up 13 bases, with 3 bases separating them. CDR3 loop: CARSLRPLHF. CDR3 nucleotide sequence: TGTGCCAGAAGCTTGCGTCCCCTCCACTTT.

The CDR3 DNA reads as TGTGCCACCTTCTCTTCCCAGGGTGGATCCTACAATGAGCAGTTCTTC. This translates into CATFSSQGGSYNEQFF. V gene TRBV19 combines with J gene TRBJ2-1; possible D gene TRBD1, 5 bases. The CDR3 length is 16 residues. The germline CDR1 and CDR2 sequences are LNHDA and SQIVND (reference sequence). V was clipped by 10 bases and J by 1 base, with 20 bases between them.

This clone was recorded a few times. This rearrangement joins TRBV5-1 to TRBJ1-1; tentative D call: TRBD1 (6 bases). The V gene lost 1 base and the J gene lost 7 bases, with 14 bases spanning the gap. The germline gives CDR1 SGHRS, CDR2 YFSETQ. This CDR3 is 14 amino acids long. CDR3 DNA: TGCGCCAGCAGCTTGATGGACAGCGCCCTTGAAGCTTTCTTT. Translating gives CASSLMDSALEAFF.

The chain employs TRBV10-2 and TRBJ1-2, with 10 bases aligning to TRBD1. This CDR3 spans 15 amino acids. The germline gives CDR1 WSHSY, CDR2 SAAADI. V shed 6 bases and J 6 bases; nucleotides not matched to a gene: 10. Written as DNA, the CDR3 is TGCGCCAGCAGCTCGGGTCCCGGGACAGGGGATGGCTACACCTTC. This translates into CASSSGPGTGDGYTF.

The table lists this clone with a count of one. The chain links TRBV19 to TRBJ1-5; 7 bases fit TRBD1. V lost 8 bases and J lost 5; bases outside the gene matches: 6. The germline V gene encodes CDR1 LNHDA and CDR2 SQIVND (reference sequence). CDR3 length: 13 residues. The CDR3 region is CASADRVDQPQHF. DNA for the CDR3: TGTGCCAGTGCTGACAGGGTCGATCAGCCCCAGCATTTT.

V usage is TRBV5-4 and J usage is TRBJ2-7; 8 bases align to TRBD2. The CDR3 consists of 13 residues. Germline V CDR1 and CDR2: SGHNT, YYREEE (reference sequence). The V segment lost 5 bases and the J segment 6 bases; nucleotides outside the gene matches: 7. The CDR3 DNA reads as TGTGCCAGCAGGCCGGGGGGGTTAGGCGAGCAGTACTTC. Its protein is CASRPGGLGEQYF.

This chain's CDR3 is CASRSRTALAKNIQYF. The CDR3 region has the DNA TGTGCCAGCAGATCGCGGACAGCACTAGCCAAAAACATTCAGTACTTC. This rearrangement joins TRBV27 to TRBJ2-4; perhaps TRBD1 as D (6 bases). V shed 6 bases and J shed 0 bases, with 15 bases lying between them. The length of the CDR3 is 16 residues. Per the germline V gene, CDR1 is MNHEY and CDR2 is SMNVEV (reference sequence).